Listed below are T cell receptor beta chains from one sample, sequenced in a study of cytomegalovirus exposure and HLA in healthy donors. The repertoire was sequenced with immunoSEQ multiplex PCR; TCRdb's copy has only in-frame clones and lacks some. The data hold tens of thousands of clones, with approximately 76% observed a single time. Material: PBMCs. Receptor source: a man between 45 and 60 years old in good health and CMV-seronegative. Both conserved end residues are part of each CDR3. The D gene is left open where the match is weak. Expanded clones are given a class, and other clones once, few, many or no size at all.

clone_size	d_call	j_call	v_call	cdr3_aa	cdr3_nt
once	TRBD1	TRBJ1-6	TRBV9	CASSESTGGGSPLHF	TGTGCCAGCAGCGAGTCGACAGGGGGAGGATCACCCCTCCACTTT
NA	NA	TRBJ1-1	TRBV30	CAWSVAPAGTEAFF	TGTGCCTGGAGTGTAGCCCCGGCGGGGACTGAAGCTTTCTTT
once	NA	TRBJ2-3	TRBV5-1	CASSHKGGVIDTQYF	TGCGCCAGCAGCCATAAGGGAGGAGTGATAGATACGCAGTATTTT
NA	NA	TRBJ2-5	TRBV19	CASSIGPAGELETQYF	TGTGCCAGTAGTATTGGGCCCGCTGGGGAGCTGGAGACCCAGTACTTC
NA	NA	TRBJ1-5	TRBV2	CASSRQPLPGLDQPQHF	TGTGCCAGCAGTCGACAGCCTCTACCAGGGCTGGATCAGCCCCAGCATTTT
NA	TRBD2	TRBJ2-3	TRBV5-6	CASSLTSGTFTDTQYF	TGTGCCAGCAGCTTAACTAGCGGAACCTTCACAGATACGCAGTATTTT
NA	TRBD2	TRBJ2-5	TRBV9	CASSSHSGAQETQYF	TGTGCCAGCAGCTCGCATAGCGGGGCGCAAGAGACCCAGTACTTC
NA	NA	TRBJ2-7	TRBV11-2	CASSALMEREQYF	TGTGCCAGCAGCGCCCTGATGGAGCGCGAGCAGTACTTC
NA	TRBD1	TRBJ1-2	TRBV6-6	CASLQGTHNYGYTF	TGTGCCAGTTTACAGGGGACCCATAACTATGGCTACACCTTC
NA	TRBD1	TRBJ2-3	TRBV6-5	CATSGGVADTQYF	TGTGCCACCTCAGGGGGCGTCGCAGATACGCAGTATTTT
once	NA	TRBJ1-6	TRBV2	CASSPPGVYNSPPHF	TGTGCCAGCAGTCCCCCAGGGGTCTATAATTCACCCCCCCACTTT
NA	TRBD2	TRBJ2-5	TRBV6-6	CASWGPGGTQYF	TGTGCCAGCTGGGGCCCGGGGGGGACCCAGTACTTC
NA	NA	TRBJ2-7	TRBV19	CASSYEGGQSYEQCF	TGTGCCAGTAGTTACGAGGGGGGGCAGAGCTACGAGCAGTGCTTC
NA	NA	TRBJ1-4	TRBV9	CASSVGQATNEKLFF	TGTGCCAGCAGCGTAGGGCAGGCAACTAATGAAAAACTGTTTTTT
NA	NA	TRBJ2-2	TRBV4-2	CASSQDETGHTGELFF	TGTGCCAGCAGCCAAGATGAGACAGGTCATACCGGGGAGCTGTTTTTT
few	NA	TRBJ2-1	TRBV29-1	CSVERGIVDEQFF	TGCAGCGTTGAAAGAGGGATTGTGGATGAGCAGTTCTTC
NA	NA	TRBJ2-3	TRBV7-2	CASSLEWGVTQYF	TGTGCCAGCAGCTTAGAGTGGGGGGTTACGCAGTATTTT
NA	TRBD2	TRBJ2-1	TRBV25-1	CASIPNRRGGAYNEQFF	TGTGCCAGCATCCCAAATCGGCGGGGAGGGGCCTACAATGAGCAGTTCTTC
NA	NA	TRBJ1-5	TRBV25-1	CASSEWGGRNQPQHF	TGTGCCAGCAGTGAATGGGGGGGCCGCAATCAGCCCCAGCATTTT
few	TRBD2	TRBJ2-3	TRBV19	CASRTTGTSGFGTQYF	TGTGCCAGTAGAACGACCGGGACTAGCGGTTTCGGGACGCAGTATTTT
NA	NA	TRBJ1-2	TRBV5-6	CASSLGPGSNYGYTF	TGTGCCAGCAGCTTGGGACCGGGTTCAAACTATGGCTACACCTTC
NA	NA	TRBJ2-3	TRBV19	CASSPGGGRSTDTQYF	TGTGCCAGTAGCCCAGGAGGAGGTAGGAGCACAGATACGCAGTATTTT
NA	TRBD1	TRBJ2-1	TRBV5-1	CASSSGGQGVNNEQFF	TGCGCCAGCAGCTCCGGGGGACAGGGGGTAAACAATGAGCAGTTCTTC
few	TRBD1	TRBJ1-3	TRBV6-5	CASSDRGLLGNTIYF	TGTGCCAGCAGCGACAGGGGATTGCTTGGAAACACCATATATTTT
NA	TRBD1	TRBJ1-2	TRBV6-5	CASSYLTGGDGYTF	TGTGCCAGCAGTTACTTGACAGGGGGCGATGGCTACACCTTC
once	NA	TRBJ1-1	TRBV30	CACRDSSAAKAFF	TGTGCCTGCCGGGACTCGTCAGCCGCGAAAGCTTTCTTT
NA	NA	TRBJ2-6	TRBV6-1	CASERGSGANVLTF	TGTGCCAGCGAGAGGGGGTCTGGGGCCAACGTCCTGACTTTC
once	TRBD2	TRBJ2-5	TRBV5-6	CASSLRGGRGKETQYF	TGTGCCAGCAGCTTGCGGGGGGGTAGGGGAAAGGAGACCCAGTACTTC
NA	NA	TRBJ2-2	TRBV9	CASSVGDTGELFF	TGTGCCAGCAGCGTAGGAGACACCGGGGAGCTGTTTTTT
NA	TRBD2	TRBJ2-5	TRBV5-1	CASSVAGGIETQYF	TGCGCCAGCAGCGTAGCGGGGGGGATTGAGACCCAGTACTTC
few	TRBD1	TRBJ1-6	TRBV5-6	CASSPSGTGGSPLHF	TGTGCCAGCAGCCCCTCCGGGACAGGGGGTTCACCCCTCCACTTT
NA	TRBD1	TRBJ2-7	TRBV5-5	CASRFTYRDRVVSGEQYF	TGTGCCAGCAGATTTACTTACCGGGACAGGGTTGTGAGCGGCGAGCAGTACTTC
NA	NA	TRBJ2-2	TRBV6-6	CASSQPKTGLGGELFF	TGTGCCAGCAGTCAACCGAAAACAGGGCTGGGCGGGGAGCTGTTTTTT
NA	TRBD1	TRBJ1-2	TRBV28	CASSPGGPGYTF	TGTGCCAGCAGCCCAGGGGGCCCCGGCTACACCTTC
NA	TRBD2	TRBJ2-1	TRBV27	CASSFASGGSYNEQFF	TGTGCCAGCAGTTTCGCCTCGGGGGGCTCCTACAATGAGCAGTTCTTC